These T cell receptor beta chains were read from a single sample in a study of naive and memory T cell subsets. TCRdb recomputed calls from the UMI-ligation and nested PCR reads with MiXCR, one row per CDR3 protein. The table shows over 100,000 distinct CDR3 sequences, with around 15% occurring only once. The sample comprised naive CD8+ T cells from blood. These receptors were obtained from a human donor in good health. Both conserved end residues are part of each CDR3. A D gene is named only where the DNA matches it firmly. Expanded clones are given a class, and other clones once, few, many or no size at all.

>NA|TRBJ2-7|NA|TRBV7-8
TGTGCCAGCAGCCCGAACGACAGGGAGCAGTACTTC
CASSPNDREQYF
>NA|TRBJ2-7|NA|TRBV30
TGTGCCTGGAGTGTGGGTCGGGGCCCTGGGCACGAGCAGTACTTC
CAWSVGRGPGHEQYF
>NA|TRBJ2-1|TRBD1|TRBV24-1
TGTGCCACCAGTGGCCAAACCAGGGTCAGGGGGTACAATGAGCAGTTCTTC
CATSGQTRVRGYNEQFF
>NA|TRBJ1-5|TRBD1|TRBV27
TGTGCCAGCAGTGCCCAGGGGGTCCGGAATCAGCCCCAGCATTTT
CASSAQGVRNQPQHF
>NA|TRBJ2-1|NA|TRBV24-1
TGTGCCACTTCGAAAGGGACCGAAAACTACAATGAGCAGTTCTTC
CATSKGTENYNEQFF
>NA|TRBJ2-1|NA|TRBV7-9
TGTGCCAGCAGCCCTCCCGAGCAGTTCTTC
CASSPPEQFF
>NA|TRBJ2-5|NA|TRBV12-3/TRBV12-4
TGTGCCAGCAGTTCTGACTTCCTGCAAGAGACCCAGTACTTC
CASSSDFLQETQYF
>many|TRBJ2-7|NA|TRBV28
TGTGCCAGCAGTCAGGACAGCCACGAGCAGTACTTC
CASSQDSHEQYF
>many|TRBJ2-1|TRBD2|TRBV12-3/TRBV12-4
TGTGCCACCAGCGGGAGGGACTACAATGAGCAGTTCTTC
CATSGRDYNEQFF
>few|TRBJ1-5|NA|TRBV30
TGTGCCTGGAAATCAGGCAATCAGCCCCAGCATTTT
CAWKSGNQPQHF
>many|TRBJ1-2|NA|TRBV7-9
TGTGCCACCATGAGGGGCGCAAAGGACCAAAACTATGGCTACACCTTC
CATMRGAKDQNYGYTF
>NA|TRBJ1-4|NA|TRBV29-1
TGCAGCGTAGTGGACAATAATGAAAAACTGTTTTTT
CSVVDNNEKLFF
>few|TRBJ1-1|NA|TRBV11-2
TGTGCCAGCGGGGTTGGGAACACTGAAGCTTTCTTT
CASGVGNTEAFF
>NA|TRBJ2-3|TRBD2|TRBV12-3/TRBV12-4
TGTGCCAGCACCGAGATATTAGCGGGGGAGAGCACAGATACGCAGTATTTT
CASTEILAGESTDTQYF
>NA|TRBJ1-4|TRBD1|TRBV4-3
TGCGCCAGCAGCCAAGATCGGGCAGGGGGCAGAACTAATGAAAAACTGTTTTTT
CASSQDRAGGRTNEKLFF
>NA|TRBJ2-1|NA|TRBV9
TGTGCCAGCAGCGTAGAGGGGGGCACCTACAATGAGCAGTTCTTC
CASSVEGGTYNEQFF
>NA|TRBJ2-7|TRBD2|TRBV20-1
TGCAGTGCTAGAGAGCCGGGACTAGCGGGGGGTTTATACGAGCAGTACTTC
CSAREPGLAGGLYEQYF
>NA|TRBJ2-2|NA|TRBV19
TGTGCCACGACTCGATACACCGGGGAGCTGTTTTTT
CATTRYTGELFF
>few|TRBJ2-5|NA|TRBV29-1
TGCAGCGTTGAGGCCAGGGACCCAACCGGAGAGACCCAGTACTTC
CSVEARDPTGETQYF
>few|TRBJ2-5|NA|TRBV24-1
TGTGCCACCAGTGATTCATCAGGAAGACAAGAGACCCAGTACTTC
CATSDSSGRQETQYF
>many|TRBJ2-1|TRBD1|TRBV24-1
TGTGCCACCAGTGATTGGGACAGGGGGACCAATGAGCAGTTCTTC
CATSDWDRGTNEQFF
>few|TRBJ2-2|NA|TRBV12-3/TRBV12-4
TGTGCCAGCATACCCTCCTCGCGTTTTGGGTACGCGGACACCGGGGAGCTGTTTTTT
CASIPSSRFGYADTGELFF
>many|TRBJ1-1|NA|TRBV7-8
TGTGCCAGCAGCTTATTGGATCGGGGGTTTGTGGCTGAAGCTTTCTTT
CASSLLDRGFVAEAFF
>many|TRBJ2-7|NA|TRBV4-1
TGCGCCAGCAGCCAAGAGCCGTTACCGGGGGCGACCTACGAGCAGTACTTC
CASSQEPLPGATYEQYF
>NA|TRBJ1-1|NA|TRBV6-2/TRBV6-3
TGTGCCAGCAGTTACACCCTCAACACTGAAGCTTTCTTT
CASSYTLNTEAFF
>NA|TRBJ2-4|NA|TRBV7-2
TGTGCCAGCAGCTTATCCGGTGGGGGCTCTTCCAAAAACATTCAGTACTTC
CASSLSGGGSSKNIQYF
>NA|TRBJ1-1|NA|TRBV27
TGTGCCAGCAGTATCTACAGGTCGGTCGGCGCTGAAGCTTTCTTT
CASSIYRSVGAEAFF
>NA|TRBJ2-2|TRBD1|TRBV15
TGTGCCACCAGCCCCAGGGGGACGAGCACCGGGGAGCTGTTTTTT
CATSPRGTSTGELFF
>NA|TRBJ2-1|NA|TRBV15
TGTGCCACCAGCAGAGCGGGGACCTACAATGAGCAGTTCTTC
CATSRAGTYNEQFF
>NA|TRBJ2-7|NA|TRBV5-1
TGCGCCAGCAGTCGAAAGGGGGCATGGGCGGGAGATTACGAGCAGTACTTC
CASSRKGAWAGDYEQYF
>few|TRBJ1-1|NA|TRBV29-1
TGCAGCGTTACAACCCGGGAGGGCCGGGGGTACACTGAAGCTTTCTTT
CSVTTREGRGYTEAFF
>NA|TRBJ2-3|TRBD1|TRBV30
TGTGCCTGGAGCCGGGGACAGGGAACAGATACGCAGTATTTT
CAWSRGQGTDTQYF
>few|TRBJ1-3|NA|TRBV10-3
TGTGCCATCAGTGACACGACCGGCGTCTCTGGAAACACCATATATTTT
CAISDTTGVSGNTIYF
>NA|TRBJ1-1|NA|TRBV27
TGTGCCAGCAGCCGGGCAAGAAACACTGAAGCTTTCTTT
CASSRARNTEAFF
>few|TRBJ2-3|NA|TRBV12-3/TRBV12-4
TGTGCCAGCAGTTTAGCTTTCAGGGCTAGCACAGATACGCAGTATTTT
CASSLAFRASTDTQYF
>few|TRBJ1-1|NA|TRBV20-1
TGCAGTGCTAGGTACAGTTACACTGAAGCTTTCTTT
CSARYSYTEAFF
>many|TRBJ2-7|NA|TRBV19
TGTGCCAGTAGTATTACCTCGACAGGCCACCAGTACTTC
CASSITSTGHQYF
>NA|TRBJ1-6|TRBD1|TRBV2
TGTGCCAGCATCCCGGGACAGGGTTTGGCACCCCTCCACTTT
CASIPGQGLAPLHF
>NA|TRBJ1-1|NA|TRBV3-1
TGTGCCAGCAGCCAAGGGGGTCAGGTGGGTAACACTGAAGCTTTCTTT
CASSQGGQVGNTEAFF
>many|TRBJ1-3|NA|TRBV4-3
TGCGCCAGCAGCCAAGATGTGGGGACATTCTCTGGAAACACCATATATTTT
CASSQDVGTFSGNTIYF
>NA|TRBJ2-2|NA|TRBV11-3
TGTGCCAGCAGCTCTAGACGGGGCAACACCGGGGAGCTGTTTTTT
CASSSRRGNTGELFF
>NA|TRBJ1-2|NA|TRBV29-1
TGCAGCGTTGAAATGATCGGGGGAAACAGGGAGGGTTATGGCTACACCTTC
CSVEMIGGNREGYGYTF
>many|TRBJ2-4|TRBD1|TRBV25-1
TGTGCCAGCAGTGAACCGGACGGAAAGACAGGGCGCCACATTCAGTACTTC
CASSEPDGKTGRHIQYF
>NA|TRBJ2-1|NA|TRBV5-4
TGTGCCAGCAGCGCAGAGTTTGGAAAGTACAATGAGCAGTTCTTC
CASSAEFGKYNEQFF
>few|TRBJ2-1|NA|TRBV12-3/TRBV12-4
TGTGCCAGCAGAGGGGCAGTCCTTAATGAGCAGTTCTTC
CASRGAVLNEQFF